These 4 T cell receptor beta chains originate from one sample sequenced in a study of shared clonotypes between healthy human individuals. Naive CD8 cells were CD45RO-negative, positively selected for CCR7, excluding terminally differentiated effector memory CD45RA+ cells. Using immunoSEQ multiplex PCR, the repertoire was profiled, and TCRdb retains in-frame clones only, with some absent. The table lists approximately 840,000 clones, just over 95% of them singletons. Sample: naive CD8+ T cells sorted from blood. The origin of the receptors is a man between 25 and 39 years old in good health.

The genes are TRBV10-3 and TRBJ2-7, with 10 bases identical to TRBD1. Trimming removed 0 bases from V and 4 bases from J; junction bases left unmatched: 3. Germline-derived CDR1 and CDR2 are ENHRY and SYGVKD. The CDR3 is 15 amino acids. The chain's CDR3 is CAISESTGGWYEQYF. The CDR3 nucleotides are TGTGCCATCAGTGAGTCGACAGGGGGCTGGTACGAGCAGTACTTC.

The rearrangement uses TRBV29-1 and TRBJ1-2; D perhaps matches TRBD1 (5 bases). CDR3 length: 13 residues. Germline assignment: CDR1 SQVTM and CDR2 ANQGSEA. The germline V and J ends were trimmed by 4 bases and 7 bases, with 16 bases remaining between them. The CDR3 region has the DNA TGCAGCGTTGTAATCGGGGACTTGGCTGGCTACACCTTC. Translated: CSVVIGDLAGYTF.

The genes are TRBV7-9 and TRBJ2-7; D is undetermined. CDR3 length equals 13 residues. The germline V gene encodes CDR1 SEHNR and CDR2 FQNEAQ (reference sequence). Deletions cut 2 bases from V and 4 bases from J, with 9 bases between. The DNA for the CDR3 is TGTGCCAGCAGCTTACCCGACTCTTACGAGCAGTACTTC. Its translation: CASSLPDSYEQYF.

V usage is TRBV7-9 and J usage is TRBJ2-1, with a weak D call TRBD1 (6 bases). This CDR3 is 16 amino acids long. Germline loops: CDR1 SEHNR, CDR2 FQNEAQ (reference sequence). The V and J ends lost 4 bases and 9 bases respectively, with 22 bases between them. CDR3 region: CASSSGTPGRESEQFF. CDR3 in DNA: TGTGCCAGCAGCTCCGGGACACCCGGTCGTGAGAGTGAGCAGTTCTTC.